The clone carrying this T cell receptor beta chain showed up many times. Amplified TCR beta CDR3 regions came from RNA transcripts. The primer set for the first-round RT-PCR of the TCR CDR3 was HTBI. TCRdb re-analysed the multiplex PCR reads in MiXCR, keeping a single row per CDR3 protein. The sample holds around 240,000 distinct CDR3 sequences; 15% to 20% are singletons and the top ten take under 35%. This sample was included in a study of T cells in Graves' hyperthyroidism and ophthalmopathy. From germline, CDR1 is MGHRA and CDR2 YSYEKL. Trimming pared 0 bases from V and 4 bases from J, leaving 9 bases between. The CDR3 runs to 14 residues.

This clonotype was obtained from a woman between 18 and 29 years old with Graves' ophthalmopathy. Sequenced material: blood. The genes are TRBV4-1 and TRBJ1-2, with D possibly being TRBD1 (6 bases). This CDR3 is CASSQDQGTYGYTF. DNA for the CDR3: TGCGCCAGCAGCCAAGATCAGGGGACCTATGGCTACACCTTC.